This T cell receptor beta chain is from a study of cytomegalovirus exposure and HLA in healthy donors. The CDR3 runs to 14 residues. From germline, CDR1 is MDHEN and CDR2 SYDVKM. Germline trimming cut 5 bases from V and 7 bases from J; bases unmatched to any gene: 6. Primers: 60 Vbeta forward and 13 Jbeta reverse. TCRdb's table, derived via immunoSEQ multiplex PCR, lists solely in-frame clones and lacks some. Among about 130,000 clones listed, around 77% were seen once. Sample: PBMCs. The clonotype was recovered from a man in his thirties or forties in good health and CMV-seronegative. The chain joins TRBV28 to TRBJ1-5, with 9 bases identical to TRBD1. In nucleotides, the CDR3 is TGTGCCAGCAGTATAACAGGGGGCTACCAGCCCCAGCATTTT. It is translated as CASSITGGYQPQHF.